The 3 T cell receptor beta chains listed next were all sequenced from one sample in a study of response to subunit inactivated influenza vaccine. TCRdb passed the RT-PCR reads through MiXCR, listing each CDR3 protein once. The sample contains roughly 760,000 distinct CDR3 sequences, 20% to 25% of which appear only once. The source was PBMCs from blood, collected less than 6 days after vaccination. The receptor set was obtained from a man aged 50-60 years who received an inactivated influenza vaccine.

The genes are TRBV10-3 and TRBJ2-7, with TRBD1 matching 8 bases. This CDR3 has 15 amino acids. Germline CDR1 is ENHRY and CDR2 is SYGVKD. Trimming removed 6 bases from V and 0 bases from J; junction bases left unmatched: 7. The DNA of the CDR3 is TGTGCCATCAGAGAGGGGACAGGCAACTCCTACGAGCAGTACTTC. This encodes CAIREGTGNSYEQYF.

The chain recombines TRBV7-9 with TRBJ2-3; the match to TRBD2 covers 7 bases. The CDR3 contains 13 residues. CDR1 and CDR2 from the germline V gene are SEHNR and FQNEAQ (reference sequence). The trim removed 8 bases at V and 6 bases at J, leaving 8 bases unmatched. The CDR3 sequence is CASSGGPHDTQYF. CDR3 sequence (DNA): TGTGCCAGCTCGGGGGGACCGCATGATACGCAGTATTTT.

Many counts were recorded for this clonotype. This rearrangement joins TRBV15 to TRBJ2-1; 11 bases line up with TRBD2. Germline V lookup: CDR1 LNHNV, CDR2 YYDKDF (reference sequence). The trim removed 0 bases at V and 7 bases at J, leaving 2 bases unmatched. The CDR3 has 15 residues. Here the CDR3 DNA reads TGTGCCACCAGCAGAGATCTAGCGGGAGGAAATGAGCAGTTCTTC. Amino acid sequence: CATSRDLAGGNEQFF.